This TCR beta chain was found in a study of shared clonotypes between healthy human individuals. This clone was counted between two and nine times. With 4 bases clipped from V and 4 bases from J, the junction kept 4 bases outside the gene matches. The CDR3 covers 14 residues. Germline V lookup: CDR1 SGHVS, CDR2 FNYEAQ. At deep level, the assay was performed. Each cell subset's genomic DNA was divided evenly among several immunoSEQ plates. Unsorted PBMC DNA was sequenced on ten immunoSEQ deep assay plates. Clones were sequenced by immunoSEQ multiplex PCR, and TCRdb holds only the in-frame ones, with some missing. The sample includes fewer than 600,000 clones, roughly 79% of them seen just once.

The receptor's source is a woman in her thirties or forties in good health. Some clones in this sample may be carry-over from other donors' samples. Sequences were obtained from PBMCs. This rearrangement joins TRBV7-6 to TRBJ2-5; 9 positions agree with TRBD2. The CDR3 region is CASSSAGGRETQYF. CDR3 nucleotides: TGTGCCAGCAGCTCGGCGGGAGGGAGAGAGACCCAGTACTTC.